Here is one T cell receptor (beta chain) with its context. No antigen is known for it. Base qualities were left out, and no much larger clone turns up one base away. High-throughput TCR beta sequencing profiled peripheral blood CD8+ and CD4+ T cells from healthy donors, Susac syndrome patients and multiple sclerosis patients. The Susac syndrome patients fulfilled recently defined diagnostic criteria for either definite or probable disease. CD8+ TEMRA cells were enriched by FACS, while bulk CD8+ and CD4+ T cells were purified by magnetic negative isolation. Blood was collected in EDTA tubes and processed within 24 hours, with PBMCs isolated through density gradient centrifugation. PBMCs intended for TCR sequencing were cryopreserved in liquid nitrogen and were subsequently thawed in a 37 degrees C water bath. The sorted or isolated CD4+, CD8+ and CD8+ TEMRA cells had a purity of 90% or higher. This sample is part of a study of CD8 T cells in Susac syndrome (dated by TCRdb to about 2019). In terms of the full investigation: Of the Susac syndrome patients who were sequenced, roughly 8 were in clinical remission while about 6 had clinically active disease. The study used repertoire sequencing to test whether antigen drove CD8+ T cell activation and differentiation in Susac syndrome. At blood withdrawal, Susac syndrome patients were either therapy-naive, taking corticosteroids (in some cases with IVIg as well), or taking IVIg alone.

What the work shows at the level of the full study, not this receptor alone: No clonal expansion was detected in the CD4+ T cell repertoire of Susac syndrome patients. The TCR sequencing and HLA analysis was acknowledged to have included a relatively small number of individuals.

RNA was extracted with the RNeasy kit and roughly 0.5 to 1 ug was reverse transcribed using random hexamers. TCR beta CDR3 regions were amplified with the immunoSEQ multiplex PCR assay covering 54 Vbeta and 13 Jbeta segments. To correct PCR amplification bias, a synthetic template baseline was used for both primer optimization and computational correction. The source study handled its data this way. Reads were annotated to V, D and J genes per IMGT and analyzed with immunoSEQ Analyzer, keeping only productive sequences. Clonality was computed as one minus Shannon entropy normalized by log2 of the number of productive unique sequences. For each patient and control, public and private clones were evaluated among the 100 most prevalent clones. A clone was defined as Susac-specific if it was absent from the healthy and MS cohorts, from about 1,100 published viral clones and from other ImmuneACCESS disease sequences. Using fastp at Q25 and MiXCR, TCRdb reprocessed the public reads and kept productive beta chains. All rows with the same CDR3 protein become a single entry with the most common DNA and genes. TCRdb's processing, not the authors' own work, is the source of the V and J calls. The sample table shows 170,000 or so distinct CDR3 sequences, and roughly 94% are seen once. More than 0.08% of the sample is in the top ten clones.

V gives up 6 bases and J gives up 1 base, and the segment between their germline ends measures 12 bases. From the germline V gene, CDR1 is MNHEY and CDR2 is SVGEGT. CDR3 length: 14 amino acids, cysteine to phenylalanine. Only the CDR3 DNA is retained, 42 bases long and in frame from the first base. In this chain, TRBV6-2 or TRBV6-3 is recombined with TRBJ2-5, with no D gene named confidently. The material sequenced was CD4+ T cells from PBMCs. This clonotype originated in a human donor with Susac syndrome. The nucleotide sequence reads as follows: TGTGCCAGCAGCCGCGTGGCAGTCCAAGAGACCCAGTACTTC. Its product reads: CASSRVAVQETQYF.